What follows is one T cell receptor (beta chain) and its context. Its antigen is undetermined. The immunoSEQ assay was version 4, run in survey mode. The table came from immunoSEQ multiplex PCR; TCRdb's copy has only in-frame clones and leaves some out. This table holds 40,000 to 60,000 clones, around 90% found once. These data originate in a study of persistence of HIV-infected CD4 T cells. Across the study: A couple of participants gave one leukapheresis sample; others gave up to about 180 mL blood repeatedly. Study-wide results and caveats: Antigen-responding cells were enriched for degenerate expanded CDR3beta sequences.

This CDR3 contains 16 residues. J gave up 0 bases and V 4 bases, and 8 bases lay outside the gene matches. The germline V gene encodes CDR1 SGDLS and CDR2 YYNGEE. Cells were stimulated nonspecifically with anti-CD3/anti-CD28 magnetic beads. Responding CD4+ T cells were sorted by upregulation of both CD40 ligand and CD69. Before stimulation, PBMCs underwent CD8+ T cell depletion. The sequencing used CD4+ T cells sorted from PBMCs after roughly 18-hour stimulation, collected from a patient who received antiretroviral therapy. The chain recombines TRBV9 with TRBJ1-2; 8 bases are shared with TRBD1. This sequence originates from an adult woman with HIV who was CMV-seropositive. The CDR3 sequence: CASSPRDRPTNYGYTF. The CDR3 region has the DNA TGTGCCAGCAGCCCCCGGGACAGGCCAACTAACTATGGCTACACCTTC.